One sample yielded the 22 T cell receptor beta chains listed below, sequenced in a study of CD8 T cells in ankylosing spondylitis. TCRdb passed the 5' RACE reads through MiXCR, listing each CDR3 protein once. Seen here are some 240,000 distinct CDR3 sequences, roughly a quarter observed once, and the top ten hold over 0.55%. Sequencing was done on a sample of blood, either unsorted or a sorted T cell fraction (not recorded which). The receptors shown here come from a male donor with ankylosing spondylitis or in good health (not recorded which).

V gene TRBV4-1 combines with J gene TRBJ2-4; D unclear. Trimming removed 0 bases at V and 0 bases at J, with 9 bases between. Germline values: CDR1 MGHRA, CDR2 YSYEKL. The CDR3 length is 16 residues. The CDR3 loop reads CASSQERNIAKNIQYF. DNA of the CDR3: TGCGCCAGCAGCCAAGAGAGAAATATAGCCAAAAACATTCAGTACTTC.

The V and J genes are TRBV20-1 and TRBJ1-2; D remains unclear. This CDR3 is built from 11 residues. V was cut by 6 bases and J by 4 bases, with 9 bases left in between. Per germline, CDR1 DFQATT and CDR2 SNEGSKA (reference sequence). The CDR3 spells CSAGFGYGYTF. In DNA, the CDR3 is TGCAGTGCGGGATTCGGCTATGGCTACACCTTC.

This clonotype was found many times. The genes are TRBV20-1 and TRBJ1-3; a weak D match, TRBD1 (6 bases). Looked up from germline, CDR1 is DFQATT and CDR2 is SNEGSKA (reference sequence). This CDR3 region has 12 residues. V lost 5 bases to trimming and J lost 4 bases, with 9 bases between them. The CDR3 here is CSAPDSGNTIYF. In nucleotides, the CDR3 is TGCAGTGCTCCGGACAGCGGAAACACCATATATTTT.

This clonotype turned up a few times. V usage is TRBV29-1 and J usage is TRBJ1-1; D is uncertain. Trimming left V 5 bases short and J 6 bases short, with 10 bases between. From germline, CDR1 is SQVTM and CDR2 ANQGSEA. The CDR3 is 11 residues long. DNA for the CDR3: TGCAGCGTTACGGGTCGGGCTGAAGCTTTCTTT. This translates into CSVTGRAEAFF.

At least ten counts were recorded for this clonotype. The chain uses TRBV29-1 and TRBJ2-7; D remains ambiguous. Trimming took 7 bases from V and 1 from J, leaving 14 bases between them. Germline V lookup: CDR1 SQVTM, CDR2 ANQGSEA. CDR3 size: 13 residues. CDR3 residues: CSAILTSSYEQYF. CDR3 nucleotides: TGCAGCGCTATCTTGACATCTTCCTACGAGCAGTACTTC.

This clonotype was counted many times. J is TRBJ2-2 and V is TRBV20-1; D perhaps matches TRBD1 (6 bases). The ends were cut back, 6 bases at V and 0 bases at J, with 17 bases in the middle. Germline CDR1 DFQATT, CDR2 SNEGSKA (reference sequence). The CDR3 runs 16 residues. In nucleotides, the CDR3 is TGCAGTGCCCTCTCACAGGGACCTTCGAACACCGGGGAGCTGTTTTTT. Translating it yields CSALSQGPSNTGELFF.

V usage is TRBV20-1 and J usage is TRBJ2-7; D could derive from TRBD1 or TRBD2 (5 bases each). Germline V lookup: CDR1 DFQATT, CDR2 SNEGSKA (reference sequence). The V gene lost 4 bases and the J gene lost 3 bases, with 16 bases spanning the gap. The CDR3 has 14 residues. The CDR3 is CSATPGRSLYEQYF. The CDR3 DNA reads TGCAGTGCTACCCCGGGACGTTCTCTCTACGAGCAGTACTTC.

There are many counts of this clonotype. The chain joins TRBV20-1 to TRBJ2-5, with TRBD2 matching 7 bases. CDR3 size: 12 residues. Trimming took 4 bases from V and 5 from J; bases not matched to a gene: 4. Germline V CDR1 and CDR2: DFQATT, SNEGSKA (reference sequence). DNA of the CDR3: TGCAGTGCTACGCGGGGGTGGGAGACCCAGTACTTC. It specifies CSATRGWETQYF.

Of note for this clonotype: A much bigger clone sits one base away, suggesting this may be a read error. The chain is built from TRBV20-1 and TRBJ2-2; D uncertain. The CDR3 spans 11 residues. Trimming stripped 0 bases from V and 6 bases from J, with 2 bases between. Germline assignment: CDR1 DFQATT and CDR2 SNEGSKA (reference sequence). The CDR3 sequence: CSARDSGELFF. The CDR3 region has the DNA TGCAGTGCTAGAGATTCCGGGGAGCTGTTTTTT.

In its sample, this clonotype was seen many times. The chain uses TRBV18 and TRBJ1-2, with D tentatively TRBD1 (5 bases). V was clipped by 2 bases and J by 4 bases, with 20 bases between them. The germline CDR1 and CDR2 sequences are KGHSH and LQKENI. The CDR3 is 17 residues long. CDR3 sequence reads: CASSPDLEAGRSYGYTF. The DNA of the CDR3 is TGTGCCAGCTCACCAGATCTTGAGGCAGGGAGGAGCTATGGCTACACCTTC.

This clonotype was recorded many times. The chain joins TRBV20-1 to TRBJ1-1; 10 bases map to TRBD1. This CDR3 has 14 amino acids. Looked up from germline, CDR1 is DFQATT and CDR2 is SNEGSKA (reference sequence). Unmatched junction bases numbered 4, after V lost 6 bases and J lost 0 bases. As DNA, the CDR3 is TGCAGTGCCCGGACAGGGGGACTGAACACTGAAGCTTTCTTT. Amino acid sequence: CSARTGGLNTEAFF.

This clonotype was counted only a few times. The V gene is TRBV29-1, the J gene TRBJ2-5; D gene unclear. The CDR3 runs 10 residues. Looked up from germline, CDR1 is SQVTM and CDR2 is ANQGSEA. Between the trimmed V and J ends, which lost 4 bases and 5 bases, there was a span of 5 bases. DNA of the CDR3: TGCAGCGTTGCGTTGGAGACCCAGTACTTC. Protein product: CSVALETQYF.

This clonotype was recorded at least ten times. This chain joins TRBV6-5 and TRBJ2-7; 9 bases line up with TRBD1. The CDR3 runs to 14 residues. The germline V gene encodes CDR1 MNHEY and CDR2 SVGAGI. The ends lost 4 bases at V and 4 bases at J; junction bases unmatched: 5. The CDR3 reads CASSSGGQGYEQYF. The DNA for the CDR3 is TGTGCCAGCAGTTCTGGAGGACAGGGGTACGAGCAGTACTTC.

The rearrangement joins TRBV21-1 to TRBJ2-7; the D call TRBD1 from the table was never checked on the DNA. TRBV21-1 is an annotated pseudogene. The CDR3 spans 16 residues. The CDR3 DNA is TGTGCCAGCAGCAAATGTAATTCAGGGTGGTCGGCCGAGCAGTACTTC. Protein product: CASSKCNSGWSAEQYF.

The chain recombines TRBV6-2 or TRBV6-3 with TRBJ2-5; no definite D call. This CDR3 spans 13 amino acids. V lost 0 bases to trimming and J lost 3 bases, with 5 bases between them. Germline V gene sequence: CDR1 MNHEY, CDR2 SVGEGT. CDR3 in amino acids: CASSYSPEETQYF. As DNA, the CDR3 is TGTGCCAGCAGTTACTCTCCGGAAGAGACCCAGTACTTC.

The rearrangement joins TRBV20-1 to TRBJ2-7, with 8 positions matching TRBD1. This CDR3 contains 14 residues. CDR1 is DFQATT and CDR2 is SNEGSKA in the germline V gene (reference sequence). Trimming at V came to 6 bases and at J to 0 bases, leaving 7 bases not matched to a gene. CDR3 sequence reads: CSAHTGGNSYEQYF. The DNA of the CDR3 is TGCAGTGCGCACACAGGGGGGAACTCCTACGAGCAGTACTTC.

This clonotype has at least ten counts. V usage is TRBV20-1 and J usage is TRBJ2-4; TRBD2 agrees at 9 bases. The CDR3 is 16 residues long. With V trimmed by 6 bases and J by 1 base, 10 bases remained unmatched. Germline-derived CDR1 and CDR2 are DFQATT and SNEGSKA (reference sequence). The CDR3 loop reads CSATGYSGGAKNIQYF. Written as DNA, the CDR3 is TGCAGTGCCACCGGATACAGCGGGGGGGCCAAAAACATTCAGTACTTC.

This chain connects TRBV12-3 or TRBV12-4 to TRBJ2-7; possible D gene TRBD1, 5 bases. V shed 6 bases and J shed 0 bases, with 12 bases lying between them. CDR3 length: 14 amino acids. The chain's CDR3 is CASRSQGNSYEQYF. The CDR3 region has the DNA TGTGCCAGCAGGAGCCAGGGAAACTCCTACGAGCAGTACTTC.

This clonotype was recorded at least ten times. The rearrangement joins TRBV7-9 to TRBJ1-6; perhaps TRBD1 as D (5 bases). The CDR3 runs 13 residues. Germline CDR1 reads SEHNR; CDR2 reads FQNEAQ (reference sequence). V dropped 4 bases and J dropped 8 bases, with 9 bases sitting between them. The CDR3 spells CASSSRGDSPLHF. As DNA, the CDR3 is TGTGCCAGCAGCTCTCGAGGGGATTCACCCCTCCACTTT.

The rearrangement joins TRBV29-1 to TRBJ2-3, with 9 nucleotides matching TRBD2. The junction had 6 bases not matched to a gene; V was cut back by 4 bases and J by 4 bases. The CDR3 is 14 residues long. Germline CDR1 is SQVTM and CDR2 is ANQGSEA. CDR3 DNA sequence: TGCAGCGTTGGTTCTAGCGGGGCGTCAGATACGCAGTATTTT. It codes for CSVGSSGASDTQYF.

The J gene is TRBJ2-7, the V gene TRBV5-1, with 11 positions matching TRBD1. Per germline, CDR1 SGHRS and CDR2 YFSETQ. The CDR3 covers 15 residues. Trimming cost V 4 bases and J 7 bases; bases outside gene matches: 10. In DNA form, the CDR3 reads TGCGCCAGCAGCGCCCAGGACAGGGGGCTCTCGGAGCAGTACTTC. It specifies CASSAQDRGLSEQYF.

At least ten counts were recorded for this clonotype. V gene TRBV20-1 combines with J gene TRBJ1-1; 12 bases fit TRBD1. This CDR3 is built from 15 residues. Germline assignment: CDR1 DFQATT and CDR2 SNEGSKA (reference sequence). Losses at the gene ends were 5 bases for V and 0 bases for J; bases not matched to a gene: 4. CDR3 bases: TGCAGTGCTCCGGGACAGGGGGCGATGAACACTGAAGCTTTCTTT. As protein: CSAPGQGAMNTEAFF.